This is a list of T cell receptor beta chains from one sample in a study of T-cell memory formation after mild COVID-19. TCRdb passed the 5' RACE reads through MiXCR, listing each CDR3 protein once. The sample has fewer than 600,000 distinct CDR3 sequences, about a fifth seen once. Sequenced: PBMCs or a T cell subset sorted from them (not recorded which). All receptors derive from an adult woman who had mild COVID-19 (a few samples of this study predate the infection). Cell type and time point are not known. The CDR3 runs from the conserved cysteine through the conserved F or W. A D gene is named only where the DNA matches it firmly. The listing skips clone size in some rows; elsewhere it reads once, few, many or a size class.

>TRBJ2-1|few|TRBV11-3|.
TGTGCCAGCAGCTTAAGGTACTTCTGGCGGGTCCGGGAGTTCTTC
CASSLRYFWRVREFF
>TRBJ2-1|few|TRBV12-3/TRBV12-4|TRBD1
TGTGCCAGCAGCCGTGGACAGGGACACAATGAGCAGTTCTTC
CASSRGQGHNEQFF
>TRBJ2-5|.|TRBV11-2|.
TGTGCCAGTAACCTAGTACGAGGACAAGAGACCCAGTACTTC
CASNLVRGQETQYF
>TRBJ2-1|many|TRBV25-1|.
TGTGCCAGCAGGGACACCTCCTACAATGAGCAGTTCTTC
CASRDTSYNEQFF
>TRBJ2-2|.|TRBV6-2/TRBV6-3|TRBD1
TGTGCCAGCCACAACCCGGACAGGGGGATCACCGGGGAGCTGTTTTTT
CASHNPDRGITGELFF
>TRBJ2-5|few|TRBV7-9|TRBD2
TGTGCCAGCAGCCTCCCCCGACTAGCGGGGGGATCATTTCACCAAGAGACCCAGTACTTC
CASSLPRLAGGSFHQETQYF
>TRBJ1-2|.|TRBV18|.
TGTGCCAGCTCACCAGCGGGGGGCTCTGGCTACACCTTC
CASSPAGGSGYTF
>TRBJ2-7|few|TRBV29-1|TRBD2
TGCAGCGTTGAAGATGAGGCGACTAGCGGGACTTACGAGCAGTACTTC
CSVEDEATSGTYEQYF
>TRBJ2-2|.|TRBV7-9|.
TGTGCCAGCAGCGTGGGACCGAAGAATAACACCGGGGAGCTGTTTTTT
CASSVGPKNNTGELFF
>TRBJ2-7|.|TRBV5-4|TRBD1
TGTGCCAGCAGCTCCGGGACAGAAACCTACGAGCAGTACTTC
CASSSGTETYEQYF
>TRBJ2-3|few|TRBV4-1|TRBD2
TGCGCCAGCAGCCCCCGGGGGCTCACTAGCGGGGGGGCCGCTCGCACAGATACGCAGTATTTT
CASSPRGLTSGGAARTDTQYF
>TRBJ2-5|.|TRBV20-1|TRBD2
TGCAGTGCTAGAGGGGGGGGAGACTCATATTTCCAGACCCAGTACTTC
CSARGGGDSYFQTQYF
>TRBJ2-3|few|TRBV5-1|TRBD1
TGCGCCAGCAGCCCCCTGGGGGGACAGGGGCCAGATACGCAGTATTTT
CASSPLGGQGPDTQYF
>TRBJ2-4|many|TRBV5-1|.
TGCGCCAGCAGCTTGGCCTTAGCCAAAAACATTCAGTACTTC
CASSLALAKNIQYF
>TRBJ2-3|few|TRBV29-1|.
TGCAGCGTTGTGAAGAGAACTAGCACAGATACGCAGTATTTT
CSVVKRTSTDTQYF
>TRBJ1-1|.|TRBV25-1|.
TGTGCCAGCAGTGCCGTAGGGGCCCCCGGAAAAGCTTTCTTT
CASSAVGAPGKAFF
>TRBJ1-6|few|TRBV28|TRBD1
TGTGCCAGCAGTCCACAGGGGAATAATTCACCCCTCCACTTT
CASSPQGNNSPLHF
>TRBJ2-7|.|TRBV24-1|.
TGTGCCACCCCGCCCGTGTATCAGCAGTACTTC
CATPPVYQQYF
>TRBJ2-2|.|TRBV29-1|.
TGCAGCGTTGAAGGAGGTTCGAACACCGGGGAGCTGTTTTTT
CSVEGGSNTGELFF
>TRBJ1-5|.|TRBV3-1|.
TGTGCCAGCAGCCACAAAGGACTGAGCAATCAGCCCCAGCATTTT
CASSHKGLSNQPQHF
>TRBJ2-5|.|TRBV6-6|TRBD1
TGTGCCAGCAGTTTTGCAGGGGGCCAAGAGACCCAGTACTTC
CASSFAGGQETQYF
>TRBJ1-1|few|TRBV7-9|.
TGTGCCAGCACCTACGTCCCGGGAGACACTGAAGCTTTCTTT
CASTYVPGDTEAFF
>TRBJ2-7|few|TRBV7-3|TRBD2
TGTGCCAGCAGCTTATCTAGCGGGACCACCTACGAGCAGTACTTC
CASSLSSGTTYEQYF
>TRBJ2-5|few|TRBV7-2|.
TGTGCCAGCAGCTTAGGCGGGGCGTCCCAAGAGACCCAGTACTTC
CASSLGGASQETQYF
>TRBJ1-1|few|TRBV5-1|.
TGCGCCAGCAGCTTCGGGACTCCGAAATTATTGGCTGAAGCTTTCTTT
CASSFGTPKLLAEAFF
>TRBJ2-5|few|TRBV11-2|.
TGTGCCAGCAGCTTAGATATTTGGGGGCGGGGGACCCAGTACTTC
CASSLDIWGRGTQYF
>TRBJ1-1|few|TRBV20-1|.
TGCAGTGCTAGACCCGGCACTGAAGCTTTCTTT
CSARPGTEAFF
>TRBJ2-3|few|TRBV12-3/TRBV12-4|TRBD2
TGTGCCAGCAGTTATACTAGCGGGGGAGGGGATACGCAGTATTTT
CASSYTSGGGDTQYF
>TRBJ2-3|few|TRBV29-1|.
TGCAGCGTCCTGTCTAGGTTTGTCACAGATACGCAGTATTTT
CSVLSRFVTDTQYF
>TRBJ1-5|once|TRBV12-3/TRBV12-4|.
TGTGCCAGCAGTGCAGGGATTTCTGATCAGCCCCAGCATTTT
CASSAGISDQPQHF
>TRBJ2-5|.|TRBV5-6|TRBD1
TGTGCCAGCAGCTTGGTCGGACAGGGGGTGGAGACCCAGTACTTC
CASSLVGQGVETQYF
>TRBJ2-5|few|TRBV7-8|.
TGTGCCAGCAGCTCAACCCCGGTCTCTTGGTACCAAGAGACCCAGTACTTC
CASSSTPVSWYQETQYF
>TRBJ1-1|few|TRBV2|TRBD1
TGTGCCAGCAGTGAGTTGAGGACAGGTCTCGAGGCTTTCTTT
CASSELRTGLEAFF
>TRBJ2-3|few|TRBV9|.
TGTGCCAGCAGCGGAGAGCCCGTAGGGGTAGATACGCAGTATTTT
CASSGEPVGVDTQYF
>TRBJ2-1|few|TRBV7-9|TRBD2
TGTGCCAGCAGTTTGACTAGCGGGAGGAGATACAATGAGCAGTTCTTC
CASSLTSGRRYNEQFF
>TRBJ2-1|few|TRBV20-1|.
TGCAGTGCGGGGGGACGGGTAAGCTCCTACAATGAGCAGTTCTTC
CSAGGRVSSYNEQFF
>TRBJ2-3|few|TRBV6-1|TRBD2
TGTGCCAGCCGGCCCGTGACGGGGGGGCTCACAGATACGCAGTATTTT
CASRPVTGGLTDTQYF
>TRBJ2-7|.|TRBV7-8|.
TGTGCCAGCAGCTCGGGACCACTCAAAGGAGATTACGAGCAGTACTTC
CASSSGPLKGDYEQYF
>TRBJ1-5|many|TRBV20-1|.
TGCAGTGCTAGAGATGTAGGGGGGCTCCCCGGGGGCTTCAATCAGCCCCAGCATTTT
CSARDVGGLPGGFNQPQHF
>TRBJ2-1|.|TRBV7-9|TRBD2
TGTGCCAGCAGCTTAGGAGGGACTAGCGGGAGTTACAATGAGCAGTTCTTC
CASSLGGTSGSYNEQFF
>TRBJ2-3|.|TRBV29-1|.
TGCAGCGCCCTGGCGCCCAGTACAGATACGCAGTATTTT
CSALAPSTDTQYF
>TRBJ2-7|.|TRBV12-3/TRBV12-4|.
TGTGCCAGCAGTCACGCCGGGACTTACTACGAGCAGTACTTC
CASSHAGTYYEQYF
>TRBJ1-6|.|TRBV18|TRBD1
TGTGCCAGCTCACCCCAGGGGGGCCCCAATTCACCCCTCCACTTT
CASSPQGGPNSPLHF
>TRBJ2-7|.|TRBV7-2|TRBD1
TGTGCCAGCAGCTTCCCCGGGACAGGCGCCTACGAGCAGTACTTC
CASSFPGTGAYEQYF
>TRBJ2-3|many|TRBV5-6|.
TGTGCCAGCGGACCGGACGGGGGCCCAGATACGCAGTATTTT
CASGPDGGPDTQYF
>TRBJ2-1|.|TRBV6-2/TRBV6-3|.
TGTGCCATCAGTTACTCGGCTGTTGGGGGATTCAATGAGCAGTTCTTC
CAISYSAVGGFNEQFF
>TRBJ2-7|.|TRBV9|TRBD1
TGTGCCAGCAGCCCGCGCCTGGGACAGGGAGGCGAGCAGTACTTC
CASSPRLGQGGEQYF
>TRBJ2-3|.|TRBV2|TRBD1
TGTGCCAGCAGTGAAGACAGGGGCGGGTATACGCAGTATTTT
CASSEDRGGYTQYF
>TRBJ2-3|.|TRBV15|.
TGTGCCACCAGCAGTGAGGGCCGCGGCCGCACAGATACGCAGTATTTT
CATSSEGRGRTDTQYF
>TRBJ2-1|many|TRBV7-2|TRBD2
TGTGCCAGCAGCTTAGAGGGCGGGAGGGCCTCCTACAATGAGCAGTTCTTC
CASSLEGGRASYNEQFF
>TRBJ2-2|.|TRBV9|.
TGTGCCAGCAAGCAGGGAACGAACACCGGGGAGCTGTTTTTT
CASKQGTNTGELFF